In its sample, the clone carrying this TCR beta chain was seen a few times. The antigen remains undetermined. Central memory, naive, regulatory and stem cell-like memory CD4+ cells were sorted by CD45RO/CCR7/CD25/CD127/CD95/CD27. The CDR3 is 17 residues long. CDR1 and CDR2 (germline): SEHNR, FQNEAQ (reference sequence). V gave up 4 bases and J gave up 5 bases; unmatched junction bases: 11. These data come from a study of beta chain features in type 1 diabetes. Study-wide points: Patients' naive, central memory and Treg TCRB repertoires seemed closer to one another than those of healthy donors. Moderate yet significant TCRB CDR3 shortening was seen in Type 1 diabetes patients in all four CD4+ subsets. VDJ junctions in type 1 diabetes patients carried more deletions and fewer insertions.

Reverse transcribing all isolated RNA meant expressed TCRB transcripts were sequenced. Sequencing was performed with immunoSEQ multiplex PCR; in TCRdb, only in-frame clones are kept and a portion is missing. The sample includes about 700,000 clones, roughly an eighth of them seen just once. What was sequenced was naive CD4+ T cells from blood. The chain recombines TRBV7-9 with TRBJ2-5; 12 positions agree with TRBD2. The receptor's source is a man between 18 and 35 years old with type 1 diabetes. The CDR3 is CASSSGLAGLTGETQYF. CDR3 DNA: TGTGCCAGCAGCTCGGGACTAGCGGGCCTAACGGGGGAGACCCAGTACTTC.